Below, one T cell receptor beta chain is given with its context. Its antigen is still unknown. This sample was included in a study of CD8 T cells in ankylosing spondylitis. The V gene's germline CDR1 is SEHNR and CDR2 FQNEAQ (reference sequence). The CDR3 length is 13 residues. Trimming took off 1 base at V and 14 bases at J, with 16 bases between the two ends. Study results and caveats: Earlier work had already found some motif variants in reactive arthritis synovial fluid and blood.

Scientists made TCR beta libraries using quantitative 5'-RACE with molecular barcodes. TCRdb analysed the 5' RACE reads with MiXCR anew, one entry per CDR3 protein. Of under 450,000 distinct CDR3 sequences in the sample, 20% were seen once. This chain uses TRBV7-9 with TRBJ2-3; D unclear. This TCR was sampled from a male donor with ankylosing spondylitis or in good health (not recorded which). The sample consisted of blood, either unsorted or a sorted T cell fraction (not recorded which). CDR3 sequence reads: CASSLVTGPTRYF. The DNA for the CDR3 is TGTGCCAGCAGCTTAGTTACGGGCCCCACACGGTATTTT.